This T cell receptor beta chain is drawn from a study of monozygotic twins with inflammatory bowel disease. General observations from the study: For IBD, no single strong associated signal or clonotype was supported. A reduction in TCRbeta diversity (inverse Simpson) was seen in IBD patients relative to healthy co-twins. People with IBD had fewer clonotypes in common with others than healthy twins did, especially with disease activity.

The length of the CDR3 is 12 residues. Germline-derived CDR1 and CDR2 are MNHEY and SVGEGT. No DNA is given; TCRdb re-called the 5' RACE reads and lists each CDR3 protein once. This sample's table has around 450,000 distinct CDR3 sequences. Concerning this clonotype itself: Its antigen is not known.

The draw for each donor consisted of a single 2.5 ml blood sample. V is TRBV6-2 or TRBV6-3 and J is TRBJ2-3. Material: blood. The clonotype originates from a human donor with ulcerative colitis or Crohn's disease, or a healthy co-twin of an affected twin (not recorded which). The CDR3 sequence is CASSYYSDTQYF.